This T cell receptor beta chain was identified in a study of blood T cell repertoires in COVID-19. Study in general: Researchers got acute and convalescent COVID-19 samples from the United States, Italy and Spain. PBMCs, B-cell-depleted T cells, or T cells provided the cDNA or gDNA that made up the material.

Under the authors' procedure: Reference gene primer amplification yielded estimated nucleated cell counts. TCRdb's table, derived via immunoSEQ multiplex PCR, lists solely in-frame clones and lacks some. Clone size and the V and J calls come from that table; the DNA yielded D and trimming. The data show around 170,000 clones, with around 75% seen just once and 11% to 15% held by the top ten. In this sample, this clone turned up a few times. The germline V gene encodes CDR1 MNHNS and CDR2 SASEGT. V gave up 2 bases and J gave up 4 bases, with 13 bases separating them. CDR3 length equals 15 residues. V gene TRBV6-1 combines with J gene TRBJ2-3; D is possibly TRBD2 (5 bases). The sample was peripheral blood. The sequence was obtained from an elderly woman with acute or convalescent COVID-19. The CDR3 is CASSELPGIADTQYF. In DNA form, the CDR3 reads TGTGCCAGCAGTGAACTGCCGGGGATTGCAGATACGCAGTATTTT.